The next 12 T cell receptor beta chains were all read from a single sample in a study of blood T cell dynamics during melanoma immunotherapy. The sample's time point: week 3, after first cycle of checkpoint inhibitor. Assay: immunoSEQ multiplex PCR; the TCRdb copy retains only in-frame clones and omits some. The sample lists fewer than 15,000 clones, around nine tenths occurring once. Sequences were derived from blood, sampled from a patient treated with checkpoint blockade. The receptors stem from a human donor with melanoma.

The chain is built from TRBV28 and TRBJ2-3, with 10 positions matching TRBD1. Germline V gene lookup returns CDR1 MDHEN and CDR2 SYDVKM. Germline trimming cut 3 bases from V and 0 bases from J; bases unmatched to any gene: 3. CDR3 length: 16 residues. Here the CDR3 DNA reads TGTGCCAGCAGTTTCGGGACAGGGGATAGCACAGATACGCAGTATTTT. Translation gives CASSFGTGDSTDTQYF.

This rearrangement joins TRBV7-8 to TRBJ1-6; TRBD1 matches at 7 bases. The germline V gene encodes CDR1 SGHVS and CDR2 FQNEAQ. Trimming took 4 bases from V and 9 from J; bases not matched to a gene: 18. The CDR3 runs to 18 residues. Written as DNA, the CDR3 is TGTGCCAGCAGCTCGTCTCCCTATACAGGGGCCCGGGGTTCACCCCTCCACTTT. Translation: CASSSSPYTGARGSPLHF.

This rearrangement joins TRBV6-5 to TRBJ2-7, with a weak D call TRBD2 (6 bases). CDR1 is MNHEY and CDR2 is SVGAGI in the germline V gene. Trimming took off 5 bases at V and 9 bases at J, with 14 bases between the two ends. The CDR3 totals 12 residues. CDR3 amino acids: CASSRGGRVQYF. The CDR3 coding sequence is TGTGCCAGCAGTAGGGGAGGTCGAGTGCAGTACTTC.

V usage is TRBV27 and J usage is TRBJ2-7, with no clear D. The germline CDR1 and CDR2 sequences are MNHEY and SMNVEV (reference sequence). CDR3 length: 12 residues. V lost 4 bases and J lost 4, with 8 bases in between. In nucleotides, the CDR3 is TGTGCCAGCAGTTCCGGTCCATACGAGCAGTACTTC. This translates into CASSSGPYEQYF.

This chain uses TRBV2 with TRBJ1-3, with D tentatively TRBD1 (5 bases). Trimming took off 5 bases at V and 2 bases at J, with 16 bases between the two ends. There are 16 residues in the CDR3. Germline V gene data show CDR1 as SNHLY and CDR2 as FYNNEI. The CDR3 loop reads CASSFYPGTPGNTIYF. CDR3 DNA: TGTGCCAGCAGTTTCTACCCCGGGACTCCTGGAAACACCATATATTTT.

J is TRBJ2-1 and V is TRBV5-1; 14 positions match TRBD2. CDR3 length: 16 residues. The germline gives CDR1 SGHRS, CDR2 YFSETQ. The ends lost 4 bases at V and 10 bases at J; junction bases unmatched: 10. CDR3 in amino acids: CASSAAGTSGSREQFF. CDR3 DNA: TGCGCCAGCAGCGCCGCCGGGACTAGCGGGAGTAGAGAGCAGTTCTTC.

The chain couples TRBV7-8 to TRBJ1-2, with D hard to call. Trimming stripped 1 base from V and 4 bases from J, with 10 bases between. Germline V gives CDR1 SGHVS, CDR2 FQNEAQ. This CDR3 contains 14 residues. CDR3 nucleotide sequence: TGTGCCAGCAGCTTAGGTACGGCCCTCTATGGCTACACCTTC. This translates into CASSLGTALYGYTF.

The chain carries TRBV4-2 and TRBJ2-3; D not resolved. The CDR3 sequence is 14 residues long. CDR1 is LGHNA, CDR2 YNFKEQ, per germline. V dropped 4 bases and J dropped 2 bases, with 10 bases sitting between them. The DNA of the CDR3 is TGTGCCAGCAGCCGTGTGGAGACCACAGATACGCAGTATTTT. Translated, it gives CASSRVETTDTQYF.

The CDR3 DNA is TGTGCCAGCAGAGGGACTAGCGGCCGGTCCGGCGAGCAGTACTTC. It translates to CASRGTSGRSGEQYF. The rearrangement uses TRBV6-5 and TRBJ2-7, with 11 bases matching TRBD2. The CDR3 spans 15 residues. The trim removed 6 bases at V and 6 bases at J, leaving 10 bases unmatched. Germline lookup yields CDR1 MNHEY and CDR2 SVGAGI.

The chain has TRBV10-3 and TRBJ2-1, with unresolved D. The CDR3 consists of 12 residues. V lost 6 bases, J lost 4 bases, and 7 bases lay in between. The germline V gene encodes CDR1 ENHRY and CDR2 SYGVKD. CDR3 sequence reads: CAISQQYNEQFF. Here the CDR3 DNA reads TGTGCCATCAGCCAGCAATACAATGAGCAGTTCTTC.

This clone was seen a handful of times. The chain links TRBV30 to TRBJ1-1, with 11 bases aligning to TRBD1. J was trimmed by 10 bases and V by 0 bases; bases with no gene match: 7. Looked up from germline, CDR1 is GTSNPN and CDR2 is SVGIG (reference sequence). This CDR3 is 14 amino acids long. CDR3 loop: CAWSVGGTGGRAFF. The CDR3 nucleotides are TGTGCCTGGAGTGTAGGCGGGACAGGGGGTAGAGCTTTCTTT.

This clone was recorded only once. The gene calls are TRBV5-1 and TRBJ1-3; possible D gene TRBD1, 5 bases. CDR3 length: 15 residues. Trimming pared 0 bases from V and 0 bases from J, leaving 7 bases between. From germline, CDR1 is SGHRS and CDR2 YFSETQ. CDR3 protein: CASSLVGLSGNTIYF. The CDR3 bases are TGCGCCAGCAGCTTGGTGGGACTCTCTGGAAACACCATATATTTT.